Here is one T cell receptor (beta chain) with its context. Its antigen remains unidentified. The data derive from a study of T cell responses to AZD1222 COVID-19 vaccine. Points from the study as a whole: Donors skewed white British and female; clonal diversity was possibly underestimated. Repertoires were sampled only after the peak T cell response. CD4 TCRs linked to vaccination spanned spike, dominating at 160-218 and 743-854.

Profiling relied on immunoSEQ multiplex PCR, and the TCRdb table lists in-frame clones only, not all of them. The table has approximately 71,000 clones, roughly 90% seen once. The source is an adult in good health. The material sequenced was peripheral blood, taken on day 0 of AZD1222 vaccination.

CDR3 loop: CAWSVRPGNGGYTF. In DNA form, the CDR3 reads TGTGCCTGGAGTGTAAGGCCAGGAAACGGGGGCTACACCTTC. The chain is built from TRBV30 and TRBJ1-2; D not resolved. Trimming took off 0 bases at V and 8 bases at J, with 16 bases between the two ends. Germline assignment: CDR1 GTSNPN and CDR2 SVGIG (reference sequence). The CDR3 contains 14 residues.